This paragraph reports one T cell receptor beta chain. Its antigen is currently unknown. This sample is drawn from a study of cytomegalovirus exposure and HLA in healthy donors. General study findings and limits: Later findings reportedly placed an Asian-associated ancestry cluster below the approximately 700-donor mean for N-insertions. In vitro experiments confirmed that three CMV-associated chains were specific for CMV antigens. Cytomegalovirus association was assigned to 170 or so TCR beta chains.

Researchers ran the PCR with 60 Vbeta and 13 Jbeta primers. The protocol was immunoSEQ multiplex PCR, while the TCRdb copy is restricted to in-frame clones and leaves out a portion. Here the sample table reports 56,000 or so clones. The sequenced material came from PBMCs. The receptor was derived from a female donor in good health and CMV-seronegative.

DNA of the CDR3: TGTGCCAGCAGACGACAGGGCGCCACTGAAGCTTTCTTT. Encoded protein: CASRRQGATEAFF. The rearrangement joins TRBV5-6 to TRBJ1-1; TRBD1 aligns across 7 bases. Germline V gene lookup returns CDR1 SGHDT and CDR2 YYEEEE. The CDR3 length is 13 residues. V was pared by 5 bases and J by 4 bases, with 5 bases of the junction left unmatched.